Reported below is one TCR beta chain. Its antigen is still unknown. Germline V gene lookup returns CDR1 SGHVS and CDR2 FNYEAQ. This CDR3 has 15 residues. Trimming took 1 base from V and 5 from J, leaving 14 bases between them. This entry is derived from a study of T-cell memory formation after mild COVID-19. Study-wide context: Largely donor-specific TCR clusters were found.

MiXCR, applied by TCRdb to the 5' RACE reads, yields one record per CDR3 protein. The profile covers fewer than 700,000 distinct CDR3 sequences, with roughly 17% appearing a single time and 12% taken by the ten largest. Study results and limitations: Whether day 37 second-wave clones are SARS-CoV-2-specific was not confirmed. Cross-reactive memory seemingly joined, as some responding clones were found in pre-infection memory.

The TCR was taken from an adult woman who had mild COVID-19 (a few samples of this study predate the infection). Cell type and time point are not known. The sample consisted of PBMCs or a T cell subset sorted from them (not recorded which). The rearrangement joins TRBV7-6 to TRBJ2-5, with D possibly TRBD1 on 5 matching bases. CDR3 sequence (DNA): TGTGCCAGCAGCTTAGAGGGGCACCTCTGGGAGACCCAGTACTTC. It translates to CASSLEGHLWETQYF.